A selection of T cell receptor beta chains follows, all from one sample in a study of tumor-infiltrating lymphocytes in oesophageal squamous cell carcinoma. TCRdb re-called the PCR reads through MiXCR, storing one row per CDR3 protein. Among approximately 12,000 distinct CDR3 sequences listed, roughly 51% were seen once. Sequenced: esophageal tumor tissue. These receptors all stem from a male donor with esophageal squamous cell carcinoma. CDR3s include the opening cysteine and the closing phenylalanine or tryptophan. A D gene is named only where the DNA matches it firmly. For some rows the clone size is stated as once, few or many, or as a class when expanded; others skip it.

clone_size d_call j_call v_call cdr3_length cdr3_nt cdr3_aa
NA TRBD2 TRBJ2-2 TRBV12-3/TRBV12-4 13 TGTGCCAGCAGTTTGACTAGCGGGCGGGAGCTGTTTTTT CASSLTSGRELFF
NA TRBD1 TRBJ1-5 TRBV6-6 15 TGTGCCAGCAGTTACTCGGGGACAGGGAATCAGCCCCAGCATTTT CASSYSGTGNQPQHF
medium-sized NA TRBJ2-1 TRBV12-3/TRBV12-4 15 TGTGCCAGCAGTTTACTTGGCGGGAGAGGGGGTGAGCAGTTCTTC CASSLLGGRGGEQFF
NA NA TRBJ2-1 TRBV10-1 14 TGCGCCAGCGTGGGACGGAGCTCCTACAATGAGCAGTTCTTC CASVGRSSYNEQFF
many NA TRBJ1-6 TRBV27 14 TGTGCCAGCAGAGTGGGCTTCCACAATTCACCCCTCCACTTT CASRVGFHNSPLHF
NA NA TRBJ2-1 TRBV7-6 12 TGTGCCAGCAGCGACGGACACAATGAGCAGTTCTTC CASSDGHNEQFF
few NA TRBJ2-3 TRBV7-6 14 TGTGCCAGCAGCTTCCGGGGCAACACAGATACGCAGTATTTT CASSFRGNTDTQYF
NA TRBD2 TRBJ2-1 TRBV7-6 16 TGTGCCAGCAGCTTAAGGGAGGGGAGCTCCTACAATGAGCAGTTCTTC CASSLREGSSYNEQFF
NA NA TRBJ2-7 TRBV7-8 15 TGTGCCAGCAGCTTAGCGGGGGTCTGGTCCTACGAGCAGTACTTC CASSLAGVWSYEQYF
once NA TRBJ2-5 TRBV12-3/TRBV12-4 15 TGTGCCAGCAGTCTAAACGGCAGGGGGGAGGAGACCCAGTACTTC CASSLNGRGEETQYF
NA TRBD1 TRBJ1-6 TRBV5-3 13 TGTGCCAGCAGCTTGGATAGACTAGCGGGACAGTACTTT CASSLDRLAGQYF
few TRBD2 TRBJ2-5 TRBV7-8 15 TGTGCCAGCAGCTTATGGCGGGAGTTGTTAGAGACCCAGTACTTC CASSLWRELLETQYF
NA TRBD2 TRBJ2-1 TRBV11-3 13 TGTGCCAGCAACTCGGGGGGAATGGATGAGCAGTTCTTC CASNSGGMDEQFF
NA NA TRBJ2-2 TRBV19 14 TGTGCCAGTAGTATAGCCCGGGACGCCGGGGAGCTGTTTTTT CASSIARDAGELFF
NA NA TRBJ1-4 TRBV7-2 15 TGTGCCAGCAGCCCTTCCGTCGGGGGCGGATATACGCAGTTTTTT CASSPSVGGGYTQFF
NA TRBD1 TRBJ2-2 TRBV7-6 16 TGTGCCAGCAAGGGGGCGACAGGCCCGAACACCGGGGAGCTGTTTTTT CASKGATGPNTGELFF
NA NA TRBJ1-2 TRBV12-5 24 TGTGCTAGTGGTTTGGTATTGCTTCCGGACTACTTTGTGCCCGCCGCGGCCAAGGACTATGGCTACACCTTC CASGLVLLPDYFVPAAAKDYGYTF
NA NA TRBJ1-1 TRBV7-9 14 TGTGCCAGCAGCCTCGAAATTCAAAGCACTGAAGCTTTCTTT CASSLEIQSTEAFF
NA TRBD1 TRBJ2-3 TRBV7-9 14 TGTGCCAGCAGCTTAGGACAGGGTAAAGATACGCAGTATTTT CASSLGQGKDTQYF
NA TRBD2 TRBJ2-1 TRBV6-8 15 TGTGCCAGCGGCGCTAGCGGGAGGACCTACAATGAGCAGTTCTTC CASGASGRTYNEQFF
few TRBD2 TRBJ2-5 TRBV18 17 TGTGCCAGCTCCAACCACTTGCGGGAGTGGGGACAAGAGACCCAGTACTTC CASSNHLREWGQETQYF
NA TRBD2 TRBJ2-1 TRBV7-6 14 TGTGCCAGCAACTCAGGGCGGGAGAATAATGAGCAGTTCTTC CASNSGRENNEQFF
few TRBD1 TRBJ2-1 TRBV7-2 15 TGTGCCAGCAGCTTAGAGGGACAGACAAACAATGAGCAGTTCTTC CASSLEGQTNNEQFF
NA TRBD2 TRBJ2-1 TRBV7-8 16 TGTGCCAGCAGCTGGCTAGCGGGAGGGCCTCTGAATGAGCAGTTCTTC CASSWLAGGPLNEQFF
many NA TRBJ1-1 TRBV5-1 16 TGCGCCAGCAAATCTACAATTGTCAGGGGCCCAACTGAAGCTTTCTTT CASKSTIVRGPTEAFF
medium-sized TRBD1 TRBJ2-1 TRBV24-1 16 TGTGCCACCAGTGGATTAGGACAGGGAAGAAAGAATGAGCAGTTCTTC CATSGLGQGRKNEQFF
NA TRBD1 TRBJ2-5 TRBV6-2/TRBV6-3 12 TGTGCCGGCAGACAGGGTGTGGAGACCCAGTACTTC CAGRQGVETQYF
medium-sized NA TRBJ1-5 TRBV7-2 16 TGTGCCAGCAGCTTAGAAGGAGGGAACGGCAATCAGCCCCAGCATTTT CASSLEGGNGNQPQHF
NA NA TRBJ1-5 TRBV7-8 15 TGTGCCAGCAGTGGGGCACCAGATAGGAGTCAGCCCCAGCATTTT CASSGAPDRSQPQHF
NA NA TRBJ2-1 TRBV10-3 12 TGTGCCATCGGGCCTGCTCCAGATACGCAGTTCTTC CAIGPAPDTQFF
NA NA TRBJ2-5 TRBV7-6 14 TGTGCCAGCACTGAGGGCAGGGTAGGAGAGACCCAGTACTTC CASTEGRVGETQYF
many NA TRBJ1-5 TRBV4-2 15 TGTGCCAGCAGCCAAGAATCGGGGGGACGTCAGCCCCAGCATTTT CASSQESGGRQPQHF
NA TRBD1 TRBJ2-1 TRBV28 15 TGTGCCAGCTGGGGTACCGGGACAGGGATGTACGAGCAGTTCTTC CASWGTGTGMYEQFF
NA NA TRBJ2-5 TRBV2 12 TGTGCCAGCATCAGGCTTCAAGAGACCCAGTACTTC CASIRLQETQYF
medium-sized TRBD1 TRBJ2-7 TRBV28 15 TGTGCCAGCAGTCCATACCCGGGACAGGGTGTCGAGCAGTACTTC CASSPYPGQGVEQYF
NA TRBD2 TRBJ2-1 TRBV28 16 TGTGCCAGCAGTTTAACCGGGACTAGCGGATCCAATGAGCAGTTCTTC CASSLTGTSGSNEQFF
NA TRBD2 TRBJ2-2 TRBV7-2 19 TGTGCCAGCAGCTTGAGGACTAGCGGGGGGCCCGCGAACACCGGGGAGCTGTTTTTT CASSLRTSGGPANTGELFF
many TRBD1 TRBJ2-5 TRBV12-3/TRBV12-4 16 TGTGCCAGCAGTTGGGACAGGGCCGGAATTCAAGAGACCCAGTACTTC CASSWDRAGIQETQYF
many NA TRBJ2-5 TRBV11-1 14 TGTGCCAGCAGCGACCGTTCTATCCAAGAGACCCAGTACTTC CASSDRSIQETQYF
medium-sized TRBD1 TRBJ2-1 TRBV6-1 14 TGTGCCAGCTCGACAGGGAGCTCCTACAATGAGCAGTTCTTC CASSTGSSYNEQFF
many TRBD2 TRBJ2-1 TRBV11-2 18 TGTGCCAGCAGCCGAACCTTCCGGGAGGGCCCACATTCGGGGGAGCAGTTCTTC CASSRTFREGPHSGEQFF
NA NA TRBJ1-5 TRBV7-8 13 TGTGCCAGCAGCCCAAGGGTGGGTCAGCCCCAGCATTTT CASSPRVGQPQHF
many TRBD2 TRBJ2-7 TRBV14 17 TGTGCCAGCAGCCAAGAGTATCGACTAGCGTACTACAATGAGCAGTACTTC CASSQEYRLAYYNEQYF
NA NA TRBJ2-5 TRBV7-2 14 TGTGCCAGCAGCAGGGGACACCCCCAAGAGACCCAGTACTTC CASSRGHPQETQYF
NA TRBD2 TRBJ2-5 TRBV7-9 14 TGTGCCAGCAGCTACCCTAGCGGCCAAGAGACCCAGTACTTC CASSYPSGQETQYF
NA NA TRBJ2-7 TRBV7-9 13 TGTGCCAGCAGCTTAGCGAGGGCCGATGAGCAGTACTTC CASSLARADEQYF
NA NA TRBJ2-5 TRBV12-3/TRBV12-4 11 TGTGCCAGCAGCAAAGGGAAGACCCAGTACTTC CASSKGKTQYF